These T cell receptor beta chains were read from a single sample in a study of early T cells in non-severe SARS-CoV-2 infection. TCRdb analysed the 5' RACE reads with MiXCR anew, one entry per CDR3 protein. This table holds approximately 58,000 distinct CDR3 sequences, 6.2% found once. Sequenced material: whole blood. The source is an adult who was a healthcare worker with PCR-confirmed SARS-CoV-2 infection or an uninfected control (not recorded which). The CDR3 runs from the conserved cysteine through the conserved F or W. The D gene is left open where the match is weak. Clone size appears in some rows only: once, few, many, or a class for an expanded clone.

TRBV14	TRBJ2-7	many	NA	TGTGCCAGCAGCTTTTCGGGACGTTGGAACGAGCAGTACTTC	CASSFSGRWNEQYF
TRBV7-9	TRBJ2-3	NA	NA	TGTGCCAGCAGCTTACGTCCTCTTCAAAGCGGGCGAGATACGCAGTATTTT	CASSLRPLQSGRDTQYF
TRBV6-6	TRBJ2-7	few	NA	TGTGCCAGCAGCCCCCCCGTAGGGTATATGGAGCAGTACTTC	CASSPPVGYMEQYF
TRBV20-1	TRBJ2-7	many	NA	TGCAGTGCCATAGGCGGGGCGGGGGCCCCAATATTCTCCTACGAGCAGTACTTC	CSAIGGAGAPIFSYEQYF
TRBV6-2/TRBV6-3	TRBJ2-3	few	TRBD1	TGTGCCAGCAGTTATATCCTCGGACAGGGATACACAGATACGCAGTATTTT	CASSYILGQGYTDTQYF
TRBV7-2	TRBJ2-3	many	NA	TGTGCCAGCAGCTTAGCGCCCCGGGGAAGGGATACGCAGTATTTT	CASSLAPRGRDTQYF
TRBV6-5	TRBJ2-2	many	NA	TGTGCCAGCAGTTACGGGAGGTTGGGCACCGGGGAGCTGTTTTTT	CASSYGRLGTGELFF
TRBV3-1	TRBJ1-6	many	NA	TGTGCCAGCAGCCGACGCGGATCAGAAAATTCACCCCTCCACTTT	CASSRRGSENSPLHF
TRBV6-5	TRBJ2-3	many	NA	TGTGCCAGCATGAGAGGGGGGGCTACAGATACGCAGTATTTT	CASMRGGATDTQYF
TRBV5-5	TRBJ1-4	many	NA	TGTGCCAGCAGCTTGGACCCCAGACATAATGAAAAACTGTTTTTT	CASSLDPRHNEKLFF
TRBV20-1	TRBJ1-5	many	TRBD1	TGCAGTGGCCGGACAGGGGGGAATCAGCCCCAGCATTTT	CSGRTGGNQPQHF
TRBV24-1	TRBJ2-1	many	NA	TGTGCCACCAGTGAAAGCGACCTCAAGCAGTTCTTC	CATSESDLKQFF
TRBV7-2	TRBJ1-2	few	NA	TGTGCCAGCAGCACCCGGACAGCTAAAAACTATGGCTACACCTTC	CASSTRTAKNYGYTF
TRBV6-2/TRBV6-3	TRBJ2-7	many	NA	TGTGCCACCTCCATGGGTACGTTCGGCGAGCAGTACTTC	CATSMGTFGEQYF
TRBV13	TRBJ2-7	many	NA	TGTGCCAGCAGCTTAGGACTGCGGTACGAGCAGTACTTC	CASSLGLRYEQYF
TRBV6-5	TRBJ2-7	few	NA	TGTGCCAGCAGTGAATCTCCCACCTACGAGCAGTACTTC	CASSESPTYEQYF
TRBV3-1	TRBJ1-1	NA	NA	TGTGCCAGCAGCCCTAGAACCCCGGGTGGGACTGAAGCTTTCTTT	CASSPRTPGGTEAFF
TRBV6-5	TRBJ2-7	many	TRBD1	TGTGCCAGCAGTTACTCCAGGGGGACATCCGAGCAGTACTTC	CASSYSRGTSEQYF
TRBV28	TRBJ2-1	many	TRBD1	TGTGCCAGCAGTTTCGACAGGGGCTACTACAATGAGCAGTTCTTC	CASSFDRGYYNEQFF
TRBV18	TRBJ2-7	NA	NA	TGTGCCAGCTCACCACCTGGAGGCCCACCTCGAGGCGAGCAGTACTTC	CASSPPGGPPRGEQYF
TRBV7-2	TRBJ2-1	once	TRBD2	TGTGCCAGCAGCTTGAGTAGCGGGGGGACGAATGAGCAGTTCTTC	CASSLSSGGTNEQFF
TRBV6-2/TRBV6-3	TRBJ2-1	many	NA	TGTGCCAGCAGTCACGGGACTCCCCATCACTTC	CASSHGTPHHF
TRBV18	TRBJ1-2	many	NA	TGTGCCAGCTCACCCTTACAGGCCCCTAACTATGGCTACACCTTC	CASSPLQAPNYGYTF
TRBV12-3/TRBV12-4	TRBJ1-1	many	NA	TGTGCCAGCAGTTTAGCCCTGGGGAATGCGGGGACTGAAGCTTTCTTT	CASSLALGNAGTEAFF
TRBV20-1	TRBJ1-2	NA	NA	TGCAGTGTCCCCTCGAGCTATGGCTACACCTTC	CSVPSSYGYTF
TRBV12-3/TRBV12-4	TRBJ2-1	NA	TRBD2	TGTGCCAGCAGAATGAGCGGGGGGGCTCATCAGGGGCAGTTCTTC	CASRMSGGAHQGQFF
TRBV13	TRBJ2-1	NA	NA	TGTGCCAGCAGCCCCCCCCGGAGCGGTTCCTTGTACAATGAGCAGTTCTTC	CASSPPRSGSLYNEQFF
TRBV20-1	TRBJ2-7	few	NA	TGCAGTGCTAGACAGAGTATTACCTACGAGCAGTACTTC	CSARQSITYEQYF
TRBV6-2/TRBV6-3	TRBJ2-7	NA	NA	TGTGCCAGCAGGACTGGGGGCGAGCAGTACTTC	CASRTGGEQYF
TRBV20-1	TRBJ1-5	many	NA	TGCAGTGCTAGATTCAGGGCCAATCAGCCCCAGCATTTT	CSARFRANQPQHF
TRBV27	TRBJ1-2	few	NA	TGTGCCAGCAGTTTATCGCTGTCTAACTATGGCTACACCTTC	CASSLSLSNYGYTF
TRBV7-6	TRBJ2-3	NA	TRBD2	TGTGCCAGCAGCTTAAGGCTAGCGGGGTACACAGATACGCAGTATTTT	CASSLRLAGYTDTQYF
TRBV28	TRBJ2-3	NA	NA	TGTGCCAGCAGTTTGACAGGACCAATAAGCACAGATACGCAGTATTTT	CASSLTGPISTDTQYF
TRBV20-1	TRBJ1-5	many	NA	TGCAGTGCGCACGACGGAATCGGACAGCCCCAGCATTTT	CSAHDGIGQPQHF
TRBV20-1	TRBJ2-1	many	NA	TGCAGTGCTAGCGGGGACACCAATGAGCAGTTCTTC	CSASGDTNEQFF
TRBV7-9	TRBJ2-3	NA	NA	TGTGCCAGCAGCCCCGGTCGAGATACGCAGTATTTT	CASSPGRDTQYF
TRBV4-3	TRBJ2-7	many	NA	TGCGCCAGCAGCCAAGATCGATACTACGAGCAGTACTTC	CASSQDRYYEQYF